A single sample is the source of the 6 T cell receptor beta chains below, sequenced in a study of cytomegalovirus exposure and HLA in healthy donors. The PCR employed 60 Vbeta primers together with 13 Jbeta primers. Clones were sequenced by immunoSEQ multiplex PCR, and TCRdb holds only the in-frame ones, with some missing. The sample holds about 100,000 clones, roughly 76% seen once. The sample comprised PBMCs. These TCRs come from a woman aged 55-70 years in good health and CMV-seropositive.

A few counts support this clone. This sequence joins TRBV10-1 and TRBJ1-1; D is possibly TRBD1 (6 bases). From germline, CDR1 is WNHNN and CDR2 SYGVQD (reference sequence). The CDR3 consists of 20 residues. V was cut by 9 bases and J by 1 base, with 33 bases left in between. The CDR3 spells CASTGSFQKKPTGTNTEAFF. The DNA for the CDR3 is TGCGCCAGTACCGGCTCCTTTCAAAAAAAACCCACAGGGACGAACACTGAAGCTTTCTTT.

The CDR3 loop is CASSEWGVQETQYF. As DNA, the CDR3 is TGTGCCAGCAGCGAATGGGGGGTCCAAGAGACCCAGTACTTC. The chain has TRBV5-4 and TRBJ2-5, with a weak D call TRBD2 (6 bases). With 4 bases removed from V and 1 base from J, the gap between germline ends came to 11 bases. Per germline, CDR1 SGHNT and CDR2 YYREEE (reference sequence). CDR3 length: 14 residues. The entire variable domain, with the rest obtained from reference TRBV5-4 and TRBJ2-5, is as follows: ETGVTQSPTHLIKTRGQQVTLRCSSQSGHNTVSWYQQALGQGPQFIFQYYREEENGRGNFPPRFSGLQFPNYSSELNVNALELDDSALYLCASSEWGVQETQYFGPGTRLLVL.

The rearrangement links TRBV4-1 to TRBJ2-7; possible D gene TRBD1, 5 bases. Germline V gives CDR1 MGHRA, CDR2 YSYEKL. The CDR3 is made up of 15 amino acids. Deletions cut 6 bases from V and 5 bases from J, with 20 bases between. The DNA of the CDR3 is TGCGCCAGCAGGATCAGGGCAGTTGGGTCTCACGAGCAGTACTTC. It specifies CASRIRAVGSHEQYF.

In its sample, this clone was seen many times. V is TRBV21-1 and J is TRBJ1-5; TRBD1, as called in the table, went unchecked against the DNA. TRBV21-1 constitutes a pseudogene. CDR3 size: 16 residues. The CDR3 loop reads CASSKVPGCRNQPQHF. The CDR3 DNA sequence: TGTGCCAGCAGCAAAGTGCCAGGCTGTCGCAATCAGCCCCAGCATTTT.

V gene TRBV2 combines with J gene TRBJ1-3; D remains ambiguous. V shed 6 bases and J shed 0 bases, with 18 bases lying between them. Germline CDR1 SNHLY, CDR2 FYNNEI. CDR3 length: 17 residues. CDR3 protein: CASSRLVTSSSGNTIYF. CDR3 DNA sequence: TGTGCCAGCAGCCGACTTGTTACCTCCAGCTCTGGAAACACCATATATTTT.

This chain connects TRBV18 to TRBJ1-1, with 8 bases identical to TRBD1. Trimming cost V 4 bases and J 5 bases; bases outside gene matches: 9. Germline CDR1 reads KGHSH; CDR2 reads LQKENI. The CDR3 totals 15 residues. The CDR3 sequence is CASSRAGQGETEAFF. The CDR3 nucleotides are TGTGCCAGCTCACGAGCAGGACAGGGAGAAACTGAAGCTTTCTTT.